A single sample is the source of the 14 T cell receptor beta chains below, sequenced in a study of Tregs in tolerant kidney transplant recipients. The table came from immunoSEQ multiplex PCR; TCRdb's copy has only in-frame clones and leaves some out. The sample contains about 4,200 clones, roughly 56% of which appear only once. These receptors are not linked to any known antigen. The sample consisted of CD8+ T cells from blood cultured with allogeneic cells. All receptors derive from a human donor in good health.

V gene TRBV27 combines with J gene TRBJ2-3; 7 nucleotides match TRBD2. The CDR3 runs 17 residues. Germline CDR1 and CDR2: MNHEY and SMNVEV (reference sequence). The ends lost 7 bases at V and 1 base at J; junction bases unmatched: 14. DNA of the CDR3: TGTGCCAGCACCCTTTTTCCAATAGCGGGCCGCACAGATACGCAGTATTTT. It encodes CASTLFPIAGRTDTQYF.

V is TRBV27 and J is TRBJ2-7; D unclear. The CDR3 has 15 amino acids. Germline loops: CDR1 MNHEY, CDR2 SMNVEV (reference sequence). Trimming shortened V by 4 bases and J by 3 bases, and 16 bases separated the two germline ends. This chain's CDR3 is CASSSQRVYGYEQYF. CDR3 DNA: TGTGCCAGCAGTTCCCAGAGAGTATACGGCTACGAGCAGTACTTC.

V usage is TRBV10-1 and J usage is TRBJ2-3; D not certain. Germline CDR1 is WNHNN and CDR2 is SYGVQD (reference sequence). The CDR3 consists of 11 residues. V dropped 3 bases and J dropped 6 bases, with 4 bases sitting between them. CDR3: CASSDGDTQYF. As DNA, the CDR3 is TGCGCCAGCAGTGACGGGGATACGCAGTATTTT.

A single count supports this clone. V usage is TRBV7-6 and J usage is TRBJ2-7; D is unresolved. V was shortened by 5 bases and J by 5 bases, with 7 bases between the two germline ends. The CDR3 totals 11 residues. Germline CDR1 is SGHVS and CDR2 is FNYEAQ. The CDR3 DNA reads as TGTGCCAGCAGCGGTCCAAACGAGCAGTACTTC. Encoded protein: CASSGPNEQYF.

The V gene is TRBV2, the J gene TRBJ2-2; D might be TRBD2 (6 bases). The CDR3 sequence is 17 residues long. CDR1 and CDR2 from the germline V gene are SNHLY and FYNNEI. V lost 3 bases and J 6 bases, leaving 20 bases between the germline ends. CDR3 nucleotides: TGTGCCAGCAGTGAGGTGGGTGGAGGGCCAGTGGCCGGGGAGCTGTTTTTT. Its translation: CASSEVGGGPVAGELFF.

The genes are TRBV6-5 and TRBJ2-7, with unresolved D. Germline CDR1 is MNHEY and CDR2 is SVGAGI. The CDR3 spans 13 residues. V gave up 6 bases and J gave up 5 bases, with 14 bases separating them. Here the CDR3 DNA reads TGTGCCAGCAGGCATCCGACATTACACGAGCAGTACTTC. Translation gives CASRHPTLHEQYF.

This clone was detected only a few times. This chain connects TRBV4-1 to TRBJ1-1; no clear D. Germline CDR1 reads MGHRA; CDR2 reads YSYEKL. This CDR3 has 16 residues. Deletions cut 4 bases from V and 2 bases from J, with 17 bases between. As DNA, the CDR3 is TGCGCCAGCAGCCCTGGACGGGCTTTAAGCAACACTGAAGCTTTCTTT. Protein product: CASSPGRALSNTEAFF.

The V call is TRBV2, the J call TRBJ1-4; D gene ambiguous. V lost 8 bases to trimming and J lost 0 bases, with 7 bases between them. Germline-derived CDR1 and CDR2 are SNHLY and FYNNEI. CDR3 length equals 13 residues. CDR3 coding DNA: TGTGCCAGCGTTACCCCAACTAATGAAAAACTGTTTTTT. Protein sequence: CASVTPTNEKLFF. The whole variable domain, filled in from reference TRBV2 and TRBJ1-4, reads EPEVTQTPSHQVTQMGQEVILRCVPISNHLYFYWYRQILGQKVEFLVSFYNNEISEKSEIFDDQFSVERPDGSNFTLKIRSTKLEDSAMYFCASVTPTNEKLFFGSGTQLSVL.

There are a few counts of this clone. This sequence joins TRBV9 and TRBJ1-3; no clear D. The CDR3 spans 13 residues. The ends were cut back, 6 bases at V and 0 bases at J, with 7 bases in the middle. The germline gives CDR1 SGDLS, CDR2 YYNGEE. CDR3 loop: CASKGSSGNTIYF. CDR3 in DNA: TGTGCCAGCAAGGGTAGCTCTGGAAACACCATATATTTT.

V gene TRBV9 combines with J gene TRBJ1-5; 9 bases match TRBD1. Germline values: CDR1 SGDLS, CDR2 YYNGEE. The V and J ends lost 0 bases and 6 bases, in that order; junction bases with no gene match: 1. The CDR3 runs to 14 residues. CDR3 nucleotides: TGTGCCAGCAGCGTAGGGGACAGGGCTCAGCCCCAGCATTTT. Protein sequence: CASSVGDRAQPQHF.

The chain links TRBV5-8 to TRBJ2-7; D unresolved. V was trimmed by 1 base and J by 3 bases, leaving 5 bases between them. The germline V gene has CDR1 SGHTS and CDR2 YDEGEE. The CDR3 runs 12 residues. This CDR3 is CASSLRVYEQYF. CDR3 sequence (DNA): TGTGCCAGCAGCTTGAGGGTCTACGAGCAGTACTTC.

J is TRBJ2-1 and V is TRBV19, with D possibly being TRBD2 (7 bases). The V gene's germline CDR1 is LNHDA and CDR2 SQIVND (reference sequence). Trimming stripped 7 bases from V and 5 bases from J, with 24 bases between. The CDR3 has 17 amino acids. Here the CDR3 DNA reads TGTGCCAGTACCCACCATCCCTGGGGGGGCGACGACAATGAGCAGTTCTTC. It is translated as CASTHHPWGGDDNEQFF.

In this sample, this clone turned up once. The genes are TRBV7-9 and TRBJ2-7; 12 positions match TRBD2. This CDR3 has 16 amino acids. V lost 4 bases and J lost 2; bases outside the gene matches: 6. Per germline, CDR1 SEHNR and CDR2 FQNEAQ (reference sequence). The CDR3 sequence is CASSWRTSGNTYEQYF. The CDR3 nucleotides read TGTGCCAGCAGCTGGCGGACTAGCGGGAATACCTACGAGCAGTACTTC. Looking up the rest from reference TRBV7-9 and TRBJ2-7 gives the full variable domain: DTGVSQNPRHKITKRGQNVTFRCDPISEHNRLYWYRQTLGQGPEFLTYFQNEAQLEKSRLLSDRFSAERPKGSFSTLEIQRTEQGDSAMYLCASSWRTSGNTYEQYFGPGTRLTVT.

The genes are TRBV6-5 and TRBJ1-2; D possibly corresponds to TRBD1 (6 bases). Trimming took 4 bases from V and 2 from J, leaving 11 bases between them. CDR3 length: 14 residues. Per germline, CDR1 MNHEY and CDR2 SVGAGI. The CDR3 bases are TGTGCCAGCAGTTGGGCAGGGGTAAACTATGGCTACACCTTC. It codes for CASSWAGVNYGYTF.